The TCR beta chain described here comes from a study of a mutant IDH1 vaccine in newly diagnosed glioma. Across the whole study: The treated group averaged roughly 40 years old and was about 62% male, about 40% female.

Time point described: baseline, week 1 (first vaccination visit). Noted treatment: pre-vaccination baseline after standard-of-care therapy. New WHO grade 3 or 4 astrocytomas that were IDH1-mutant and ATRX-lost occurred in the donors. Repertoires were generated with immunoSEQ multiplex PCR, while TCRdb's copy carries only in-frame clones and drops some. The sample shows around 33,000 clones, more than 70% of them seen only once. Germline CDR1 is SGHRS and CDR2 is YFSETQ. This CDR3 comprises 15 residues. V shed 0 bases and J shed 3 bases, with 11 bases lying between them. This clonotype was sampled from a man aged 50 to 60 with glioma. Some clones in this sample may be carry-over from other donors' samples. Sample: peripheral blood mononuclear cells (PBMCs), taken from a glioma patient treated with radiotherapy, temozolomide or both. The chain combines TRBV5-1 with TRBJ2-3; perhaps TRBD1 as D (6 bases). CDR3 DNA sequence: TGCGCCAGCAGCTTGGACGGGACACAAACAGATACGCAGTATTTT. Its protein is CASSLDGTQTDTQYF. The whole variable domain, filled in from reference TRBV5-1 and TRBJ2-3, reads KAGVTQTPRYLIKTRGQQVTLSCSPISGHRSVSWYQQTPGQGLQFLFEYFSETQRNKGNFPGRFSGRQFSNSRSEMNVSTLELGDSALYLCASSLDGTQTDTQYFGPGTRLTVL.